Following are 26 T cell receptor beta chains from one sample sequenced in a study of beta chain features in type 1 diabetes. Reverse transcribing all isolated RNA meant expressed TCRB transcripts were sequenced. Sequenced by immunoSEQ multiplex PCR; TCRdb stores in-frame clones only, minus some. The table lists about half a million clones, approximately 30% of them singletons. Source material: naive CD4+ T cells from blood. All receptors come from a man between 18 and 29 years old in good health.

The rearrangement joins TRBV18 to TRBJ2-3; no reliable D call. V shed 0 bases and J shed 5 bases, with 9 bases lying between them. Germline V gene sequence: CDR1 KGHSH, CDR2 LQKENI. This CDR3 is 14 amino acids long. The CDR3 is CASSPPSGLDTQYF. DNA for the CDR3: TGTGCCAGCTCACCACCCTCCGGGCTAGATACGCAGTATTTT. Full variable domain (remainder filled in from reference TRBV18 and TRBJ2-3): NAGVMQNPRHLVRRRGQEARLRCSPMKGHSHVYWYRQLPEEGLKFMVYLQKENIIDESGMPKERFSAEFPKEGPSILRIQQVVRGDSAAYFCASSPPSGLDTQYFGPGTRLTVL.

The CDR3 protein is CASSRRTGEQETQYF. The CDR3 DNA reads TGTGCCAGCAGCCGAAGGACAGGGGAGCAAGAGACCCAGTACTTC. The chain employs TRBV7-2 and TRBJ2-5, with 9 bases fitting TRBD1. The V gene end was trimmed by 5 bases and the J gene end by 2 bases; junction bases not matched to a gene: 6. Germline CDR1 reads SGHTA; CDR2 reads FQGNSA. The length of the CDR3 is 15 residues.

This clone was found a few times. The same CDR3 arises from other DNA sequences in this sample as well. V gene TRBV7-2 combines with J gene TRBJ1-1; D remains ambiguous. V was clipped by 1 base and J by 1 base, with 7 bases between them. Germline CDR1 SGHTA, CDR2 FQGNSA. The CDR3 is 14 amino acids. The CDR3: CASSLGRGNTEAFF. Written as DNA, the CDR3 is TGTGCCAGCAGCTTAGGCCGGGGGAACACTGAAGCTTTCTTT.

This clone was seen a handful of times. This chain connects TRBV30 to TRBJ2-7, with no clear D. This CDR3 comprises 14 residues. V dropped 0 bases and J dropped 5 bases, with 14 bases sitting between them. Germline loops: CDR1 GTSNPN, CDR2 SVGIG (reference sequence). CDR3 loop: CAWSVRSSYNEQYF. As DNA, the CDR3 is TGTGCCTGGAGTGTACGATCTTCCTACAACGAGCAGTACTTC.

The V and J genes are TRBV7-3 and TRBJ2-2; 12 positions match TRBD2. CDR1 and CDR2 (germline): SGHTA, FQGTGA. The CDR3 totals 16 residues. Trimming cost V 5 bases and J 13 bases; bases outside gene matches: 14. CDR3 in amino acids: CASSLPTSGSRGRLFF. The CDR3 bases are TGTGCCAGCAGCCTCCCGACTAGCGGGAGCCGCGGTAGGCTGTTTTTT.

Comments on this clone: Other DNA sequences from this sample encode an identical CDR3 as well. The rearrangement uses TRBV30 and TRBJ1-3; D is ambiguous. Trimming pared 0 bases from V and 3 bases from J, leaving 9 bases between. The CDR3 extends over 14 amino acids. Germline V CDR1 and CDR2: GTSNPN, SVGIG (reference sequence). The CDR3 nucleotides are TGTGCCTGGAGTGTCGGCGGGGATGGAAACACCATATATTTT. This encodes CAWSVGGDGNTIYF.

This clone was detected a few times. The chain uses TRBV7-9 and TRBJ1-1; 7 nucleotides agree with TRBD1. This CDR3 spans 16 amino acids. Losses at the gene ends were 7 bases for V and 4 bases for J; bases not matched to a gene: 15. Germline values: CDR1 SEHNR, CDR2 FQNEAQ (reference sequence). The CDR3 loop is CASTLVTGDGSTEAFF. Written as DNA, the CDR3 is TGTGCCAGCACCTTGGTAACAGGGGACGGATCCACTGAAGCTTTCTTT.

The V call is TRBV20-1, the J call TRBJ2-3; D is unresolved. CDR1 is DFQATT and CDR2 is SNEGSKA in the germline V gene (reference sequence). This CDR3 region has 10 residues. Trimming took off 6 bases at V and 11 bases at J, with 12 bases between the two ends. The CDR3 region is CSAPLREQYF. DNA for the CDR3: TGCAGTGCCCCTCTTCGTGAGCAGTATTTT.

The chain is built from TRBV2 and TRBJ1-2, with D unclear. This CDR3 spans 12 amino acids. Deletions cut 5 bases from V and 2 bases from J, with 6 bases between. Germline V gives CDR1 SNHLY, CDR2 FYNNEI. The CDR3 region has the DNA TGTGCCAGCAGTCCGAAGAACTATGGCTACACCTTC. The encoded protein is CASSPKNYGYTF.

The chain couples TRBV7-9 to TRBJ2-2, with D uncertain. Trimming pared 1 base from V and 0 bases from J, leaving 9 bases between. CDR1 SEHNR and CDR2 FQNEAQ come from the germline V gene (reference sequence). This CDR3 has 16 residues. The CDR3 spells CASSLGRISNTGELFF. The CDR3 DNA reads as TGTGCCAGCAGCTTAGGGCGGATCTCGAACACCGGGGAGCTGTTTTTT.

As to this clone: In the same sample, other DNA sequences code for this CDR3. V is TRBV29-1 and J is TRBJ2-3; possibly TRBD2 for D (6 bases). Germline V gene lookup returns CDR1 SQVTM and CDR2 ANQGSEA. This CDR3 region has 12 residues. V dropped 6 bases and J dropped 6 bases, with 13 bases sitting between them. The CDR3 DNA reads TGCAGCGTCCTTAGCGGACCGGATACGCAGTATTTT. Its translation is CSVLSGPDTQYF.

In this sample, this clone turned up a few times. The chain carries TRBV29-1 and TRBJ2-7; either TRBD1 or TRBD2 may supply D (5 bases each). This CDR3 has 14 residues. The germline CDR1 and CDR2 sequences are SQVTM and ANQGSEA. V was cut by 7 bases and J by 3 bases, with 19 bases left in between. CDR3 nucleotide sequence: TGCAGCGCTGCGGGCCGGGGACCTAGCTACGAGCAGTACTTC. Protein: CSAAGRGPSYEQYF.

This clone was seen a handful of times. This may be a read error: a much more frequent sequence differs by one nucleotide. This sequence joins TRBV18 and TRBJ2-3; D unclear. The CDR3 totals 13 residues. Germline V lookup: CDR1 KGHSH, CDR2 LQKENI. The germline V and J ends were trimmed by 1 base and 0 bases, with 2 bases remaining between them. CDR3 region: CASSPQSTDTQYF. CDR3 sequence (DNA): TGTGCCAGCTCACCACAGAGCACAGATACGCAGTATTTT.

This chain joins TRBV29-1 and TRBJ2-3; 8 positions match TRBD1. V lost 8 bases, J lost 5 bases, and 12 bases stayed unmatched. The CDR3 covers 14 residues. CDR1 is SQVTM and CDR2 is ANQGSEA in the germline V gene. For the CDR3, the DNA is TGCAGCACCAGCAGGACAGGGTCGGGAGATACGCAGTATTTT. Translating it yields CSTSRTGSGDTQYF.

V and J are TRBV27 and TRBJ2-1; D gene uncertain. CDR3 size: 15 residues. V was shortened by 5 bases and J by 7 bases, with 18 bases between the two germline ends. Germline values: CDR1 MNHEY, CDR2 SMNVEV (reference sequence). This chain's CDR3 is CASSVPPDFGNEQFF. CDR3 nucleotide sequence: TGTGCCAGCAGTGTTCCGCCCGATTTTGGGAATGAGCAGTTCTTC.

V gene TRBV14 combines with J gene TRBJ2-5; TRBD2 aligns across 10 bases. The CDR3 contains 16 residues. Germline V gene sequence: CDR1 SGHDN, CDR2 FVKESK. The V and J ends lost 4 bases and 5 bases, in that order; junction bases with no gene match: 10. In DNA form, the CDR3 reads TGTGCCAGCAGCCGGGCTAGCGGGAGTCTCGGGGAGACCCAGTACTTC. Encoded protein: CASSRASGSLGETQYF.

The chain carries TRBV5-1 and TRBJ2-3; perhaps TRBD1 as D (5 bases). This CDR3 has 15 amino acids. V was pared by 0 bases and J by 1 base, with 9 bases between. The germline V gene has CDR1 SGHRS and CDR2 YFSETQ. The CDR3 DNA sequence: TGCGCCAGCAGCTTGGGTCAGGGCGGCACAGATACGCAGTATTTT. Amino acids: CASSLGQGGTDTQYF.

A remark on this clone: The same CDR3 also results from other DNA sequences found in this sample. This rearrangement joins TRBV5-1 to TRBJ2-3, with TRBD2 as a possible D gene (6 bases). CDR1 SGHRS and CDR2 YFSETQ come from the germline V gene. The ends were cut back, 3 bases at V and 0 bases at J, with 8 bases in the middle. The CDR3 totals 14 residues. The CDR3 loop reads CASSSSGSTDTQYF. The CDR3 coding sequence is TGCGCCAGCAGCTCCAGCGGGAGCACAGATACGCAGTATTTT.

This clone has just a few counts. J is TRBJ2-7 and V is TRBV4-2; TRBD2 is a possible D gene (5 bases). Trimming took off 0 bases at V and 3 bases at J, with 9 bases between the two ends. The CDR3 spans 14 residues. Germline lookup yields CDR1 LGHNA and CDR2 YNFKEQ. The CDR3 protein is CASSQEFGDYEQYF. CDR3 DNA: TGTGCCAGCAGCCAAGAGTTCGGGGACTACGAGCAGTACTTC.

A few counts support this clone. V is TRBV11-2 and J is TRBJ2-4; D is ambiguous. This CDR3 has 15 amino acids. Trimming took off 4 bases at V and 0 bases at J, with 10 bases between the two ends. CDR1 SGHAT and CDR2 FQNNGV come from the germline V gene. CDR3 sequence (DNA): TGTGCCAGCAGCTCCGCCGACCTAGCCAAAAACATTCAGTACTTC. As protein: CASSSADLAKNIQYF.

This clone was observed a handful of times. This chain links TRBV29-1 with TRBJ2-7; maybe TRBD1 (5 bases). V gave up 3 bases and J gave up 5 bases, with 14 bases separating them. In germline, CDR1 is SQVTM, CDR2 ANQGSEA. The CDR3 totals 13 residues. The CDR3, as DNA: TGCAGCGTTGATGGGGCAGGGTGGAACGAGCAGTACTTC. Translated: CSVDGAGWNEQYF.

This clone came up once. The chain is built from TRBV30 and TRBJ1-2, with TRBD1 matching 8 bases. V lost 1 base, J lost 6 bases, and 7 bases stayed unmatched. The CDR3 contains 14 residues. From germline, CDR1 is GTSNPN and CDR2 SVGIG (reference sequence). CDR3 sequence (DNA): TGTGCCTGGAGTGCAGGGGGCCTGGGTAATGGCTACACCTTC. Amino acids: CAWSAGGLGNGYTF.

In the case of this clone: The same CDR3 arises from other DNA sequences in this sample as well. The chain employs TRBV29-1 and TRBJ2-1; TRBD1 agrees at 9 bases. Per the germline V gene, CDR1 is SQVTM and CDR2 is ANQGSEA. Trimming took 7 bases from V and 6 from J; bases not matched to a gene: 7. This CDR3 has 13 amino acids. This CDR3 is CSARKTGGNEQFF. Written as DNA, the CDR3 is TGCAGCGCGCGGAAGACAGGGGGCAATGAGCAGTTCTTC.

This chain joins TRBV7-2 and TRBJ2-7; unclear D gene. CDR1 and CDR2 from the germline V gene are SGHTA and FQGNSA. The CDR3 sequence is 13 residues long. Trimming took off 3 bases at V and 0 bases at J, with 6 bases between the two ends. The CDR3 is CASSLYSSYEQYF. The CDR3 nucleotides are TGTGCCAGCAGCTTGTACAGCTCCTACGAGCAGTACTTC.

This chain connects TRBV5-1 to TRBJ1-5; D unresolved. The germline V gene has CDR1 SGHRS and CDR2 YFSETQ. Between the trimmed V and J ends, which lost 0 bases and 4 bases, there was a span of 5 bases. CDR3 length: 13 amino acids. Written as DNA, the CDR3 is TGCGCCAGCAGCTTGGCCAGTAATCAGCCCCAGCATTTT. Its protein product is CASSLASNQPQHF.

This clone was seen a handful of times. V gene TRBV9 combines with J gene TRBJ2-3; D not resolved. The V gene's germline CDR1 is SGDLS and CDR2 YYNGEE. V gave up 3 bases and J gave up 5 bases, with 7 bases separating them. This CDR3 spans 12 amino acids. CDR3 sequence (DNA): TGTGCCAGCAGCGAGCTAAAAGATACGCAGTATTTT. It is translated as CASSELKDTQYF. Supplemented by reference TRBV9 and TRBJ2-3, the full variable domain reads DSGVTQTPKHLITATGQRVTLRCSPRSGDLSVYWYQQSLDQGLQFLIQYYNGEERAKGNILERFSAQQFPDLHSELNLSSLELGDSALYFCASSELKDTQYFGPGTRLTVL.